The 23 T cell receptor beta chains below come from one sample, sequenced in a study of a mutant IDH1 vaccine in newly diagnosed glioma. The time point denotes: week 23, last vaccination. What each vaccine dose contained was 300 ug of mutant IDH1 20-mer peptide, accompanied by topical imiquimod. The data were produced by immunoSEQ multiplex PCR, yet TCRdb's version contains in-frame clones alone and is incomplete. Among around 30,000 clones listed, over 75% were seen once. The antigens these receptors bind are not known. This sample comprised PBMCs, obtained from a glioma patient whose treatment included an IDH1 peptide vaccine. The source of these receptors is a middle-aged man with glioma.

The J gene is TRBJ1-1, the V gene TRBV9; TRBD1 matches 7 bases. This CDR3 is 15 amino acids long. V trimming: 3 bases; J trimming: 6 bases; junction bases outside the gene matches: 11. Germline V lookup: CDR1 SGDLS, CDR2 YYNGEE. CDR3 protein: CASSDLLTGTPEAFF. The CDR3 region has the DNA TGTGCCAGCAGCGACTTACTGACAGGGACTCCTGAAGCTTTCTTT.

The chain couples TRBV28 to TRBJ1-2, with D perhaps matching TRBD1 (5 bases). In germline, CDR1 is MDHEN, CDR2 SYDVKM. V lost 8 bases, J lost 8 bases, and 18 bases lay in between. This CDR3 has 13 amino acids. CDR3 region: CASRGTSKEGYTF. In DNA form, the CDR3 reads TGTGCCAGCCGAGGGACCTCAAAGGAAGGCTACACCTTC.

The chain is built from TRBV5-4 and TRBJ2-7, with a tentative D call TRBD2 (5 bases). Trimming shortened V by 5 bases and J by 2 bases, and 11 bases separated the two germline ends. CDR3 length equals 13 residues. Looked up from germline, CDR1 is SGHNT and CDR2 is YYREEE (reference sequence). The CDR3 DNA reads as TGTGCCAGCAGTCGTTGGCGGGCCTACGAGCAGTACTTC. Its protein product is CASSRWRAYEQYF.

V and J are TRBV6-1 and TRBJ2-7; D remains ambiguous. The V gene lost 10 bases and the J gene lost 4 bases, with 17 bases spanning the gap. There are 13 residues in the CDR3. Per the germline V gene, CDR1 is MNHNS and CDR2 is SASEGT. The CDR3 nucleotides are TGTGCCACTTCTCCTGGACCGGAGTACGAGCAGTACGTC. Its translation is CATSPGPEYEQYV.

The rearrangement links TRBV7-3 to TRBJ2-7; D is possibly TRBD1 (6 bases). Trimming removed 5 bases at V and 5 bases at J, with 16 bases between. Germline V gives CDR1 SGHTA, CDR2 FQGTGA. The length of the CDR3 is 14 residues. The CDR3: CASSRTGNLDEQYF. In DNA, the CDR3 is TGTGCCAGCAGCCGAACAGGGAACCTGGACGAGCAGTACTTC.

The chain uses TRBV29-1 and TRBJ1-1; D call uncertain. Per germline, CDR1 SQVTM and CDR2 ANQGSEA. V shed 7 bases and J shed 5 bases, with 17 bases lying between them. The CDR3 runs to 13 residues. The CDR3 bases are TGCAGCGCTGCCCTGACGAAAGGAACTGAAGCTTTCTTT. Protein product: CSAALTKGTEAFF. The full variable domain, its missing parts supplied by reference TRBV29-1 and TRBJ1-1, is SAVISQKPSRDICQRGTSLTIQCQVDSQVTMMFWYRQQPGQSLTLIATANQGSEATYESGFVIDKFPISRPNLTFSTLTVSNMSPEDSSIYLCSAALTKGTEAFFGQGTRLTVV.

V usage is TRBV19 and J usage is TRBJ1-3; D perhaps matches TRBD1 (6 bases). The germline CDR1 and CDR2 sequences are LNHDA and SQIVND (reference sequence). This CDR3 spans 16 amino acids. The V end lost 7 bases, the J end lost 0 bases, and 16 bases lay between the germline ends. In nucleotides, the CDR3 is TGTGCCAGTACTTTGTCGGGGGGCCTCTCTGGAAACACCATATATTTT. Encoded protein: CASTLSGGLSGNTIYF.

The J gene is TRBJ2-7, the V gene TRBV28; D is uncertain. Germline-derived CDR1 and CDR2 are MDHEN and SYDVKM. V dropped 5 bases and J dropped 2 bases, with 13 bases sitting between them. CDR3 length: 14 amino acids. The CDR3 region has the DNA TGTGCCAGCAGTCCGTACGGATTCACCTACGAGCAGTACTTC. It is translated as CASSPYGFTYEQYF.

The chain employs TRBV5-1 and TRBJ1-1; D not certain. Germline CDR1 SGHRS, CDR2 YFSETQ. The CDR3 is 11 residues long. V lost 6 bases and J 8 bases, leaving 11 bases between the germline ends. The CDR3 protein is CASTARGEAFF. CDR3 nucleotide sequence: TGCGCCAGCACCGCACGCGGGGAAGCTTTCTTT.

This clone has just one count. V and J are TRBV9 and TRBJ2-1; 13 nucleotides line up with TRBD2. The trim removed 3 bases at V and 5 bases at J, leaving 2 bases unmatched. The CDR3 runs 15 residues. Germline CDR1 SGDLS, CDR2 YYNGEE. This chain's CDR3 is CASSGTSGSNNEQFF. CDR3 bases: TGTGCCAGCAGCGGGACTAGCGGGAGCAACAATGAGCAGTTCTTC. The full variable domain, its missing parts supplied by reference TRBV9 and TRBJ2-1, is DSGVTQTPKHLITATGQRVTLRCSPRSGDLSVYWYQQSLDQGLQFLIQYYNGEERAKGNILERFSAQQFPDLHSELNLSSLELGDSALYFCASSGTSGSNNEQFFGPGTRLTVL.

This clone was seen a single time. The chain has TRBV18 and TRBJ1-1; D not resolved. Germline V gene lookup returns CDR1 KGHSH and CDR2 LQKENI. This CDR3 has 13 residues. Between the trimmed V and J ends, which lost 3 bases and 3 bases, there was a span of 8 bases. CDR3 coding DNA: TGTGCCAGCTCACCCTACCCAGACACTGAAGCTTTCTTT. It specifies CASSPYPDTEAFF.

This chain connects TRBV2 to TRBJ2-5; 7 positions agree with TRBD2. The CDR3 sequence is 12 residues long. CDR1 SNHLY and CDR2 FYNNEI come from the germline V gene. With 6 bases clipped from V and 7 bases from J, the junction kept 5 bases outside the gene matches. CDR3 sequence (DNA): TGTGCCAGCAGGGATAGCGGGTCGACCCAGTACTTC. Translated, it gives CASRDSGSTQYF.

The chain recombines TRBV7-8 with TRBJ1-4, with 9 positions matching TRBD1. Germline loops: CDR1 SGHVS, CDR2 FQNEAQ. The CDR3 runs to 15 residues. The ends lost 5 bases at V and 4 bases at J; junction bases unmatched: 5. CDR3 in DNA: TGTGCCAGCAGCCTAGGGACAGGGCATAATGAAAAACTGTTTTTT. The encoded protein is CASSLGTGHNEKLFF.

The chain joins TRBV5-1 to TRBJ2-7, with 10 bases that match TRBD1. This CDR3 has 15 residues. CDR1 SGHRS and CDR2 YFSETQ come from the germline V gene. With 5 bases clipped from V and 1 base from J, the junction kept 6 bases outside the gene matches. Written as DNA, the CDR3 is TGCGCCAGCAGTTTACGGGACAGGGGTTCCTACGAGCAGTACGTC. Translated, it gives CASSLRDRGSYEQYV.

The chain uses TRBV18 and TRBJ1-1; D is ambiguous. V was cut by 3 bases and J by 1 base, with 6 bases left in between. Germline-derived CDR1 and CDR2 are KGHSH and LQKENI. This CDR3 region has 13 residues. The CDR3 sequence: CASSPTRNTEAFF. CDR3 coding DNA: TGTGCCAGCTCACCGACGAGGAACACTGAAGCTTTCTTT. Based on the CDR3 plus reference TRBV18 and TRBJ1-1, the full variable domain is NAGVMQNPRHLVRRRGQEARLRCSPMKGHSHVYWYRQLPEEGLKFMVYLQKENIIDESGMPKERFSAEFPKEGPSILRIQQVVRGDSAAYFCASSPTRNTEAFFGQGTRLTVV.

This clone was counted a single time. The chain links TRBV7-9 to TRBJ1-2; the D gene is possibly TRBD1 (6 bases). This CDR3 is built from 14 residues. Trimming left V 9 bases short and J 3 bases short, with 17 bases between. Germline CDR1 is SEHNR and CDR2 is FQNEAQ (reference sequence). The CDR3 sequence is CASSPGTLDYGYTF. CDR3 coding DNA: TGTGCCAGTTCCCCCGGGACATTAGACTATGGCTACACCTTC.

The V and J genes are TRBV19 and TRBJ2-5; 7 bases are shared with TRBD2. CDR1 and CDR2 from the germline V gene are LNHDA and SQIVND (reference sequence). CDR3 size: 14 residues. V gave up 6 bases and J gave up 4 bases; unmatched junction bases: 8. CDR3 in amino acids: CASRGREAGETQYF. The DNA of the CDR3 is TGTGCCAGTAGAGGGAGGGAGGCGGGAGAGACCCAGTACTTC.

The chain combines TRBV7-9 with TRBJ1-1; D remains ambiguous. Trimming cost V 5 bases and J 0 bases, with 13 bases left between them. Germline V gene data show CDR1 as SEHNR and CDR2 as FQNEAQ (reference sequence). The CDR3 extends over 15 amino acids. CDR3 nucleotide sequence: TGTGCCAGCAGCCGTAGCCCTGCCGTGAACACTGAAGCTTTCTTT. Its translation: CASSRSPAVNTEAFF.

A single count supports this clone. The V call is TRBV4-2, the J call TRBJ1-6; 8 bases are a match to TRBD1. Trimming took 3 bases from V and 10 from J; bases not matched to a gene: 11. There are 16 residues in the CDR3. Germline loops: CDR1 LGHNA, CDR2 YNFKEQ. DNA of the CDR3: TGTGCCAGCAGCCAGTGGACAGGGACGTCGGGGTCACCCCTCCACTTT. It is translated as CASSQWTGTSGSPLHF.

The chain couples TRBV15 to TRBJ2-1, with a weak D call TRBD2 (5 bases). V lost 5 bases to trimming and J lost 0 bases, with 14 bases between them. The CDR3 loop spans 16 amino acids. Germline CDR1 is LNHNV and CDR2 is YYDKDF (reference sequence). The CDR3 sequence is CATSSSAAPSYNEQFF. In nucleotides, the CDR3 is TGTGCCACCAGCTCCTCAGCGGCCCCCTCCTACAATGAGCAGTTCTTC.

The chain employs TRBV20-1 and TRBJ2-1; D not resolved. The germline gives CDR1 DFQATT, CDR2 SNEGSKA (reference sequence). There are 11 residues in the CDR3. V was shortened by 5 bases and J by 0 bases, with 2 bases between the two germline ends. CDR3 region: CSADSYNEQFF. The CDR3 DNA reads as TGCAGTGCTGACTCCTACAATGAGCAGTTCTTC.

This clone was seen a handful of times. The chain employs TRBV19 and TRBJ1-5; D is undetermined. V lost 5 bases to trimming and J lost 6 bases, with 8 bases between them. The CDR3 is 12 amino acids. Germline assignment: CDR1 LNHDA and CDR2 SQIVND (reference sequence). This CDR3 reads CASSLIGQPQHF. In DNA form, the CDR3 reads TGTGCCAGTAGTTTGATAGGTCAGCCCCAGCATTTT.

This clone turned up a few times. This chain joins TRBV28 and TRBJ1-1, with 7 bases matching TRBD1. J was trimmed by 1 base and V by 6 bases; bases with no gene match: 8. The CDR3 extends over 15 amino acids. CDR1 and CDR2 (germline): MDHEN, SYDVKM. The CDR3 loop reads CASRAPGGENTEAFF. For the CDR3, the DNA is TGTGCCAGCAGAGCCCCAGGGGGGGAGAACACTGAAGCTTTCTTT.